The 5 T cell receptor beta chains below were found in one sample sequenced in a study of identical twins. TCRdb fed the 5' RACE reads into MiXCR, producing one record per CDR3 protein. Of fewer than 250,000 distinct CDR3 sequences listed, roughly 10% are singletons. Sequences were obtained from memory (CD45RO+) T cells sorted from blood. The source is a woman between 18 and 30 years old in good health.

The chain links TRBV11-2 to TRBJ1-6; D possibly corresponds to TRBD1 (5 bases). Trimming stripped 5 bases from V and 6 bases from J, with 26 bases between. Germline V gene sequence: CDR1 SGHAT, CDR2 FQNNGV. This CDR3 has 19 amino acids. CDR3: CASSVWTGGGKFSNSPLHF. The CDR3 coding sequence is TGTGCCAGCAGCGTATGGACTGGGGGAGGGAAGTTTTCTAATTCACCCCTCCACTTT.

This clonotype was seen repeatedly, ten times or more. The chain carries TRBV9 and TRBJ2-3; D call uncertain. The CDR3 runs to 12 residues. The V gene lost 4 bases and the J gene lost 6 bases, with 9 bases spanning the gap. Germline V gene data show CDR1 as SGDLS and CDR2 as YYNGEE. CDR3 region: CASSPIGDTQYF. The CDR3 DNA follows: TGTGCCAGCAGCCCAATCGGGGATACGCAGTATTTT.

The table lists this clonotype with a few counts. The chain links TRBV27 to TRBJ1-5, with a possible D match to TRBD1 (6 bases). Looked up from germline, CDR1 is MNHEY and CDR2 is SMNVEV (reference sequence). Trimming removed 6 bases from V and 6 bases from J, with 9 bases in between. The CDR3 loop spans 12 amino acids. The CDR3 DNA reads TGTGCCAGCAGGGACAGTTTTCAGCCCCAGCATTTT. It is translated as CASRDSFQPQHF.

This chain links TRBV7-2 with TRBJ2-1; 7 bases line up with TRBD2. The CDR3 runs to 17 residues. The germline gives CDR1 SGHTA, CDR2 FQGNSA. J was trimmed by 3 bases and V by 0 bases; bases with no gene match: 8. CDR3 nucleotides: TGTGCCAGCAGCTTAGCGGGAGTAGCGGGTCTCTACAATGAGCAGTTCTTC. Translated: CASSLAGVAGLYNEQFF.

J is TRBJ1-1 and V is TRBV9; D is unclear. V lost 0 bases, J lost 0 bases, and 9 bases lay in between. Germline values: CDR1 SGDLS, CDR2 YYNGEE. The CDR3 extends over 15 amino acids. The CDR3 DNA sequence: TGTGCCAGCAGCGTAGCAGCGGCTATGAACACTGAAGCTTTCTTT. This translates into CASSVAAAMNTEAFF.